This is a list of T cell receptor beta chains from one sample in a study of cytomegalovirus exposure and HLA in healthy donors. Clones were sequenced by immunoSEQ multiplex PCR, and TCRdb holds only the in-frame ones, with some missing. Among about 100,000 clones listed, 70% to 80% were seen once. Sequencing was performed on PBMCs. The receptors here all came from a man in his forties or fifties in good health and CMV-seropositive. Each CDR3 is given with its conserved first and last residue. The D gene is left open where the match is weak. Expanded clones get a size class; other rows say once, few or many, or leave the size out.

17	TRBV15	TRBD2	NA	TRBJ2-3	CATSRGVSGGASDTQYF	TGTGCCACCAGCAGAGGGGTGAGCGGGGGGGCATCGGATACGCAGTATTTT
16	TRBV28	TRBD1	few	TRBJ1-4	CASSLLPGQGNEKLFF	TGTGCCAGCAGCCTACTGCCGGGACAGGGGAATGAAAAACTGTTTTTT
16	TRBV4-1	NA	NA	TRBJ1-2	CASSQDTQGVVYGYTF	TGCGCCAGCAGCCAAGATACGCAGGGCGTTGTCTATGGCTACACCTTC
14	TRBV18	NA	NA	TRBJ2-4	CASSQTEVENIQYF	TGTGCCAGCTCTCAGACCGAGGTGGAAAACATTCAGTACTTC
15	TRBV28	NA	NA	TRBJ1-3	CASSSQDGSGNTIYF	TGTGCCAGCAGTTCACAGGACGGCTCTGGAAACACCATATATTTT
15	TRBV10-3	NA	NA	TRBJ1-1	CAISELLGGNTEAFF	TGTGCCATCAGTGAGCTCTTAGGGGGAAACACTGAAGCTTTCTTT
14	TRBV7-9	NA	once	TRBJ2-5	CASSSTGYQETQYF	TGTGCCAGCAGTTCAACAGGGTACCAAGAGACCCAGTACTTC
13	TRBV29-1	NA	NA	TRBJ1-1	CSVEITGVGGAFF	TGCAGCGTTGAGATCACGGGGGTAGGAGGAGCTTTCTTT
17	TRBV19	TRBD2	NA	TRBJ2-3	CASSKTSGGSSTDTQYF	TGTGCCAGTAGTAAGACTAGCGGGGGTTCTAGCACAGATACGCAGTATTTT
13	TRBV7-6	NA	NA	TRBJ1-1	CASSPLRNTEAFF	TGTGCCAGCAGCCCATTGCGGAACACTGAAGCTTTCTTT
15	TRBV2	TRBD1	NA	TRBJ1-4	CASTDDRAYDEKLFF	TGTGCCAGCACAGATGACAGGGCTTATGACGAAAAACTGTTTTTT
12	TRBV25-1	NA	once	TRBJ2-4	CASTGEGNSQYF	TGTGCCAGCACCGGGGAAGGGAACAGTCAGTACTTC
12	TRBV19	NA	once	TRBJ1-2	CASSDGFGGYTF	TGTGCCAGTAGTGACGGGTTTGGTGGCTACACCTTC
19	TRBV16	TRBD2	NA	TRBJ2-6	CASSQSGGGPASGANVLTF	TGTGCCAGCAGCCAATCTGGCGGGGGGCCGGCCTCTGGGGCCAACGTCCTGACTTTC
18	TRBV5-1	NA	NA	TRBJ2-1	CASSLEIGTLSSYNEQFF	TGCGCCAGCAGCTTGGAGATTGGGACTCTAAGCTCCTACAATGAGCAGTTCTTC
14	TRBV5-8	TRBD1	NA	TRBJ1-1	CASSFLTGGTEAFF	TGTGCCAGCAGCTTCCTGACAGGGGGCACTGAAGCTTTCTTT
14	TRBV5-1	NA	NA	TRBJ1-1	CASSLVQGSSEAFF	TGCGCCAGCAGCTTGGTGCAGGGTTCCTCTGAAGCTTTCTTT
17	TRBV19	TRBD1	NA	TRBJ1-5	CASSIRRGLLTNQPQHF	TGTGCCAGTAGTATTAGGAGGGGGCTATTAACTAATCAGCCCCAGCATTTT
17	TRBV4-1	TRBD2	few	TRBJ2-1	CASSQALRLAGGPRQFF	TGCGCCAGCAGCCAAGCTCTGAGACTAGCGGGGGGGCCTCGGCAGTTCTTC
13	TRBV5-1	NA	few	TRBJ1-1	CASSLRSEAKAFF	TGCGCCAGCAGCTTGAGGTCCGAGGCGAAAGCTTTCTTT
12	TRBV5-4	NA	NA	TRBJ2-3	CASSLATRAQYF	TGTGCCAGCAGCTTGGCCACTAGGGCGCAGTATTTT
15	TRBV15	NA	NA	TRBJ1-1	CATSRVYSGSTEAFF	TGTGCCACCAGCAGGGTGTATTCGGGTTCCACTGAAGCTTTCTTT
12	TRBV19	NA	NA	TRBJ1-4	CASKTGNEKLFF	TGTGCCAGTAAGACTGGGAATGAAAAACTGTTTTTT
18	TRBV28	TRBD2	NA	TRBJ2-1	CASSFLRLADNTYNEQFF	TGTGCCAGCAGTTTCCTGAGACTAGCGGATAATACCTACAATGAGCAGTTCTTC
15	TRBV28	NA	NA	TRBJ2-7	CASTPDSPSQYEQYF	TGTGCCAGCACCCCGGACAGCCCATCCCAATACGAGCAGTACTTC
11	TRBV20-1	NA	NA	TRBJ2-7	CSSNIRDKQYF	TGCAGTAGCAACATCAGGGACAAGCAGTACTTC
14	TRBV4-2	NA	NA	TRBJ2-7	CASSQERDLNEQYF	TGTGCCAGCAGCCAAGAACGGGACTTAAACGAGCAGTACTTC
16	TRBV5-6	NA	once	TRBJ1-6	CASSPGRSSYNSPLHF	TGTGCCAGCAGCCCTGGGAGGAGCTCCTATAATTCACCCCTCCACTTT
15	TRBV6-5	TRBD1	NA	TRBJ2-6	CASGTVSSGANVLTF	TGTGCCAGCGGGACAGTGAGCTCTGGGGCCAACGTCCTGACTTTC
14	TRBV25-1	TRBD1	NA	TRBJ2-5	CASSPRQGTETQYF	TGTGCCAGCAGTCCGCGACAGGGGACGGAGACCCAGTACTTC
15	TRBV6-1	TRBD2	NA	TRBJ2-5	CASRYLAGGQETQYF	TGTGCCAGCAGATATCTAGCGGGGGGCCAAGAGACCCAGTACTTC